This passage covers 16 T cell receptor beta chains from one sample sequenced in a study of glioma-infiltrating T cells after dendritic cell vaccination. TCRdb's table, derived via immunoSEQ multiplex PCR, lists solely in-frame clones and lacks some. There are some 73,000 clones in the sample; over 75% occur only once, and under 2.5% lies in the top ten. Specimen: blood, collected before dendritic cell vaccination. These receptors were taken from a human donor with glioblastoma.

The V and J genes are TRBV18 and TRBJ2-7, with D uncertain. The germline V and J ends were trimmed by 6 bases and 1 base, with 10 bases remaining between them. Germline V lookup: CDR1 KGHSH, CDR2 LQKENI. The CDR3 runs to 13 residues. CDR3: CASSPTPSYEQYV. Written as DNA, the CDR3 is TGTGCCAGCTCCCCGACACCTTCCTACGAGCAGTACGTC.

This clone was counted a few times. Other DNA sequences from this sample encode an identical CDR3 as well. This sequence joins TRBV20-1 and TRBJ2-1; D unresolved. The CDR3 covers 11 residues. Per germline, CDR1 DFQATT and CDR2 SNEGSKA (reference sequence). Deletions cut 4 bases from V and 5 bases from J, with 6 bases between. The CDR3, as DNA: TGCAGTGCTAACAGAAACAATGAGCAGTTCTTC. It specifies CSANRNNEQFF.

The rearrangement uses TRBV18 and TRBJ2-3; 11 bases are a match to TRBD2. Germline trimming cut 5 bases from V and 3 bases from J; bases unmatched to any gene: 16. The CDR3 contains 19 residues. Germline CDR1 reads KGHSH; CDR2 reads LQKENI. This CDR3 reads CASSSRAIAGGPLTDTQYF. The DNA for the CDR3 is TGTGCCAGCTCATCCAGGGCCATAGCGGGAGGGCCCTTGACAGATACGCAGTATTTT.

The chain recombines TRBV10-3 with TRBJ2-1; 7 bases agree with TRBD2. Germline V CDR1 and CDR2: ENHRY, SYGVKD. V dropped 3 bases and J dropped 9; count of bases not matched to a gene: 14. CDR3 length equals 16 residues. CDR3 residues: CAISDGSAGRWIEQFF. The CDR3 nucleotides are TGTGCCATCAGTGATGGATCAGCGGGGAGGTGGATTGAGCAGTTCTTC.

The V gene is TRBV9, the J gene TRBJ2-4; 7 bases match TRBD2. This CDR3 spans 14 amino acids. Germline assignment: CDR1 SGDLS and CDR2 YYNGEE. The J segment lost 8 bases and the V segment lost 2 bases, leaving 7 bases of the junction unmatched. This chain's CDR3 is CASSVGPLADIQYF. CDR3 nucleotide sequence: TGTGCCAGCAGCGTGGGACCGCTAGCGGACATTCAGTACTTC. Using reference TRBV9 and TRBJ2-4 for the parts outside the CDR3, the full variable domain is DSGVTQTPKHLITATGQRVTLRCSPRSGDLSVYWYQQSLDQGLQFLIQYYNGEERAKGNILERFSAQQFPDLHSELNLSSLELGDSALYFCASSVGPLADIQYFGAGTRLSVL.

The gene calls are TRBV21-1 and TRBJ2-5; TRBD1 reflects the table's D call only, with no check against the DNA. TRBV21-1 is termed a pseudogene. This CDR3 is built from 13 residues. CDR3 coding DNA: TGTGCCAGCGGGACAGGCCCCCAAGAGACCCAGTACTTC. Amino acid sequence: CASGTGPQETQYF.

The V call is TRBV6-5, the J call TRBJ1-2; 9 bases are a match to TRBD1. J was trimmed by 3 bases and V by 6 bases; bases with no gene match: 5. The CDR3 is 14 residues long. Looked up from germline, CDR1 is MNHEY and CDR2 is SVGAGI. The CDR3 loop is CASSPGQGYYGYTF. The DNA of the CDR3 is TGTGCCAGCAGCCCGGGACAGGGATACTATGGCTACACCTTC.

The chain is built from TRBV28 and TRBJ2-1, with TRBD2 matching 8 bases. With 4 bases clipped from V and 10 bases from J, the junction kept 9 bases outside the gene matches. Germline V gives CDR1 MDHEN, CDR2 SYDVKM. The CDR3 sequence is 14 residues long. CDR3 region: CASSSPQLAAEQFF. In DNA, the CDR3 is TGTGCCAGCAGTTCCCCCCAACTAGCGGCAGAGCAGTTCTTC.

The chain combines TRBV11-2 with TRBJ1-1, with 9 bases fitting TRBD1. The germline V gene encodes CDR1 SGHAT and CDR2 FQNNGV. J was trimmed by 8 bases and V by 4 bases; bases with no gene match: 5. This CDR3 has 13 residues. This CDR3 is CASSSDRGSEAFF. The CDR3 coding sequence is TGTGCCAGCAGCTCGGACAGGGGTTCGGAAGCTTTCTTT.

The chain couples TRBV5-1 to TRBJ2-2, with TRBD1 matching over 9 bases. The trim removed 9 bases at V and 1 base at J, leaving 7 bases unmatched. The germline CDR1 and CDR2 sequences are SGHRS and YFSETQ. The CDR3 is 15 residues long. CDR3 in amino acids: CATTGGAGNTGELFF. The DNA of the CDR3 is TGCGCCACAACAGGGGGCGCTGGGAACACCGGGGAGCTGTTTTTT.

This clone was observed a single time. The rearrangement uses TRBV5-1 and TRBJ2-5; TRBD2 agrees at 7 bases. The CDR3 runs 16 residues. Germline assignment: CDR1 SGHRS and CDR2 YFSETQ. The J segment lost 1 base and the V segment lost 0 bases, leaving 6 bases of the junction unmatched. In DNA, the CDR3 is TGCGCCAGCAGCTTGGAAGGAAGCGGGGCCCAAGAGACCCAGTACTTC. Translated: CASSLEGSGAQETQYF.

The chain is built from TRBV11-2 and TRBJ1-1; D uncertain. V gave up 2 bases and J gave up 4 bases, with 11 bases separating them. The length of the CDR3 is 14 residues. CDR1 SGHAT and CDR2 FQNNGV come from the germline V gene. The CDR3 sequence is CASSLRTGSTEAFF. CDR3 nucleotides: TGTGCCAGCAGCTTACGCACGGGGTCCACTGAAGCTTTCTTT.

The DNA of the CDR3 is TGTGCCAGCGGGGGCCAGAACCGAGAGACCCAGTACTTC. Translated: CASGGQNRETQYF. The chain couples TRBV6-1 to TRBJ2-5; tentatively, D is TRBD1 (6 bases). CDR3 length: 13 amino acids. V was clipped by 8 bases and J by 4 bases, with 14 bases between them. Looked up from germline, CDR1 is MNHNS and CDR2 is SASEGT.

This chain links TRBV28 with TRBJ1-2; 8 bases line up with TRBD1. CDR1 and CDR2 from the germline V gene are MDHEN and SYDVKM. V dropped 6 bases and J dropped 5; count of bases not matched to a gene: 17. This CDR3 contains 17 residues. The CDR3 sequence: CASRYTGGLQQRYGYTF. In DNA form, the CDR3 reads TGTGCCAGCAGGTACACAGGGGGACTACAACAGAGGTATGGCTACACCTTC.

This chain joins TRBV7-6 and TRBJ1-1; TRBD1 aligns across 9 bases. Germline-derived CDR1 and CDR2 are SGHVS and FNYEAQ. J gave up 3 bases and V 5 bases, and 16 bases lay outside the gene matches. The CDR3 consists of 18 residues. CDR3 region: CASSLTPETGGTYTEAFF. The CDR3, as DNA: TGTGCCAGCAGCCTTACCCCGGAGACAGGGGGGACATACACTGAAGCTTTCTTT. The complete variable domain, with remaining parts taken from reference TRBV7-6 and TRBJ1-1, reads GAGVSQSPRYKVTKRGQDVALRCDPISGHVSLYWYRQALGQGPEFLTYFNYEAQQDKSGLPNDRFSAERPEGSISTLTIQRTEQRDSAMYRCASSLTPETGGTYTEAFFGQGTRLTVV.

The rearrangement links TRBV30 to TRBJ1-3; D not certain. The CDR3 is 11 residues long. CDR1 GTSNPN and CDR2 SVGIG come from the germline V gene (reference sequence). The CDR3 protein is CAADTGNTIYF. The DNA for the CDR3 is TGTGCGGCAGACACTGGAAACACCATATATTTT.